The 14 T cell receptor beta chains reported below all come from one sample, sequenced in a study of regulatory T cells in long-lasting Graves disease. Time point noted: persistent/refractory GD, antithyroid drugs over 5 years with positive TRAb. PBMC-derived RNA was used for the TCR library. CDR3 regions were amplified by Arm-PCR using iRepertoire HTBI primers to build TCR beta libraries. TCRdb used MiXCR to reprocess the multiplex PCR reads, holding one entry per CDR3 protein. Of some 300,000 distinct CDR3 sequences detected, 20% to 25% appear once; the ten largest clones hold about 56%. The sequences come from peripheral blood mononuclear cells (PBMCs), collected when the disease was refractory, from a patient treated with antithyroid drugs. The receptors here all came from a female donor with Graves disease.

This clonotype has a handful of counts. The genes are TRBV30 and TRBJ2-1; 10 bases align to TRBD2. The V gene end was trimmed by 0 bases and the J gene end by 4 bases; junction bases not matched to a gene: 6. Germline values: CDR1 GTSNPN, CDR2 SVGIG (reference sequence). The CDR3 totals 16 residues. The CDR3: CAWSVALAGVYNEQFF. In nucleotides, the CDR3 is TGTGCCTGGAGTGTAGCCCTAGCGGGAGTTTACAATGAGCAGTTCTTC.

Remarks on this clonotype: At one end, the junction sequence differs from germline, possibly due to a read error. This chain uses TRBV2 with TRBJ2-7; tentatively, D is TRBD2 (6 bases). Germline V gene lookup returns CDR1 SNHLY and CDR2 FYNNEI. This CDR3 contains 16 residues. CDR3: CASSQDLRTGVYEQYF. CDR3 sequence (DNA): TGCGCCAGCAGCCAAGATCTTCGGACGGGAGTCTACGAGCAGTACTTC.

This clonotype was counted between two and nine times. This rearrangement joins TRBV20-1 to TRBJ2-1; TRBD1 or TRBD2 may be the D gene (5 bases each). CDR1 and CDR2 from the germline V gene are DFQATT and SNEGSKA (reference sequence). CDR3 length equals 13 residues. Trimming took off 3 bases at V and 3 bases at J, with 9 bases between the two ends. CDR3 protein: CSARGRNYNEQFF. For the CDR3, the DNA is TGCAGTGCTAGGGGACGGAACTACAATGAGCAGTTCTTC.

The chain uses TRBV6-2 or TRBV6-3 and TRBJ2-7, with 7 bases aligning to TRBD2. The CDR3 has 14 residues. Germline values: CDR1 MNHEY, CDR2 SVGEGT. With V trimmed by 2 bases and J by 5 bases, 6 bases remained unmatched. CDR3 coding DNA: TGTGCCAGCAGTTACGTGCCTAGCGGCGACGAGCAGTACTTC. This translates into CASSYVPSGDEQYF.

The V and J genes are TRBV7-9 and TRBJ2-5; TRBD1 matches 10 bases. From germline, CDR1 is SEHNR and CDR2 FQNEAQ (reference sequence). The CDR3 is 15 amino acids. V dropped 3 bases and J dropped 4; count of bases not matched to a gene: 5. The CDR3 protein is CASSFPGQGRETQYF. Here the CDR3 DNA reads TGTGCCAGCAGCTTTCCGGGACAGGGGCGAGAGACCCAGTACTTC.

This clonotype has a count of ten or more. The rearrangement links TRBV7-2 to TRBJ2-7; maybe TRBD1 (5 bases). The CDR3 runs to 14 residues. Trimming shortened V by 2 bases and J by 2 bases, and 10 bases separated the two germline ends. Germline V gene data show CDR1 as SGHTA and CDR2 as FQGNSA. In nucleotides, the CDR3 is TGTGCCAGCAGCTTAAGGGGTGGGGCCTACGAGCAGTACTTC. It specifies CASSLRGGAYEQYF.

This chain uses TRBV6-9 with TRBJ1-1; D not resolved. Trimming shortened V by 3 bases and J by 1 base, and 12 bases separated the two germline ends. Germline CDR1 reads MNHGY; CDR2 reads SVAAGI. CDR3 length: 15 residues. In DNA form, the CDR3 reads TGTGCCAGCAGTTACAAAGGGCAGGCGAACACTGAAGCTTTCTTT. Translating gives CASSYKGQANTEAFF.

This clonotype appeared a single time. CDR3 coding DNA: TGTGCCAGCAGCGCCGTGATGGAAATTATCTACGAGCAGTACTTC. As protein: CASSAVMEIIYEQYF. The rearrangement uses TRBV6-2 or TRBV6-3 and TRBJ2-7, with D hard to call. V dropped 6 bases and J dropped 3 bases, with 18 bases sitting between them. CDR3 length: 15 residues. Germline CDR1 reads MNHEY; CDR2 reads SVGEGT.

Concerning this clonotype itself: This may come from a read error, since a much larger clone is one base off. J is TRBJ2-4 and V is TRBV20-1, with 8 bases that match TRBD2. CDR1 is DFQATT, CDR2 SNEGSKA, per germline (reference sequence). The CDR3 covers 16 residues. CDR3 sequence (DNA): TGCAGTGCTAGGTCGGAGCGGGAGTGGGTCAAAATCATTCAGTACTTC. Protein sequence: CSARSEREWVKIIQYF.

This clonotype was observed a few times. The chain links TRBV7-9 to TRBJ2-2, with a weak D call TRBD2 (6 bases). Germline CDR1 reads SEHNR; CDR2 reads FQNEAQ (reference sequence). This CDR3 contains 14 residues. V lost 3 bases to trimming and J lost 5 bases, with 10 bases between them. The CDR3 DNA sequence: TGTGCCAGCAGCTTGAAAGGGAGGACCGGGGAGCTGTTTTTT. Its translation is CASSLKGRTGELFF.

This clonotype was seen only a few times. J is TRBJ1-1 and V is TRBV13; TRBD1 might be the D (5 bases). Germline-derived CDR1 and CDR2 are PRHDT and FYEKMQ (reference sequence). The V end was cut by 3 bases, the J end by 1 base, with 9 bases between. This CDR3 contains 14 residues. CDR3 amino acids: CASSFEDRNTEAFF. CDR3 coding DNA: TGTGCCAGCAGCTTCGAAGACAGGAACACTGAAGCTTTCTTT. The full variable domain, its missing parts supplied by reference TRBV13 and TRBJ1-1, is AAGVIQSPRHLIKEKRETATLKCYPIPRHDTVYWYQQGPGQDPQFLISFYEKMQSDKGSIPDRFSAQQFSDYHSELNMSSLELGDSALYFCASSFEDRNTEAFFGQGTRLTVV.

J is TRBJ2-5 and V is TRBV6-1, with 7 bases aligning to TRBD2. This CDR3 is 14 amino acids long. Looked up from germline, CDR1 is MNHNS and CDR2 is SASEGT. V was pared by 6 bases and J by 1 base, with 5 bases of the junction left unmatched. The CDR3 sequence: CASSRGRGQETQYF. CDR3 nucleotide sequence: TGTGCCAGCAGCCGGGGGAGGGGCCAAGAGACCCAGTACTTC.

This clonotype was found many times. The chain carries TRBV29-1 and TRBJ1-2; the D is unclear. Per germline, CDR1 SQVTM and CDR2 ANQGSEA. The length of the CDR3 is 15 residues. The V and J ends lost 0 bases and 5 bases respectively, with 16 bases between them. In DNA, the CDR3 is TGCAGCGTTGAAGATCGTGGAGATCCGAAGTATGGCTACACCTTC. This sequence encodes CSVEDRGDPKYGYTF.

In this sample, this clonotype turned up many times. The chain employs TRBV28 and TRBJ2-4; 9 bases are shared with TRBD2. Germline CDR1 MDHEN, CDR2 SYDVKM. The CDR3 consists of 17 residues. J gave up 6 bases and V 3 bases, and 12 bases lay outside the gene matches. CDR3 DNA sequence: TGTGCCAGCAGTTTTTATGGCGGGAGGGCCTCGGGAAACATTCAGTACTTC. Translation: CASSFYGGRASGNIQYF.